The 29 T cell receptor beta chains given below trace back to one sample, sequenced in a study of blood T cell repertoires in COVID-19. Here immunoSEQ multiplex PCR was the method, and the copy in TCRdb shows in-frame clones only, minus some. The sample holds fewer than 250,000 clones, over 75% seen once. Material: PBMCs or T cells enriched from blood (not recorded which). These receptors all come from a woman aged 25 to 39 who had been exposed to COVID-19.

The rearrangement uses TRBV21-1 and TRBJ1-1. TRBV21-1 is listed as a pseudogene. The CDR3 has 12 amino acids. In nucleotides, the CDR3 is TGTGCCAGCGGGGGGGGTCTCACTGAAGCTTTCTTT. Translation: CASGGGLTEAFF.

The chain has TRBV27 and TRBJ2-7; TRBD2 matches 14 bases. V lost 5 bases, J lost 6 bases, and 6 bases stayed unmatched. The CDR3 spans 15 residues. CDR1 is MNHEY and CDR2 is SMNVEV in the germline V gene (reference sequence). This CDR3 reads CASSRTSGRPLEQYF. The CDR3 nucleotides read TGTGCCAGCAGTCGGACTAGCGGGAGGCCCCTCGAGCAGTACTTC.

This chain joins TRBV20-1 and TRBJ1-2, with D perhaps matching TRBD1 (5 bases). The V gene lost 3 bases and the J gene lost 7 bases, with 9 bases spanning the gap. The CDR3 extends over 11 amino acids. Per germline, CDR1 DFQATT and CDR2 SNEGSKA (reference sequence). CDR3 loop: CSARSGGGYTF. The CDR3 bases are TGCAGTGCTAGGTCCGGGGGTGGCTACACCTTC.

The DNA of the CDR3 is TGTGCCACCGCGGGACTAGCGAACAATGAGCAGTTCTTC. Translated, it gives CATAGLANNEQFF. J is TRBJ2-1 and V is TRBV15, with 10 bases matching TRBD2. In germline, CDR1 is LNHNV, CDR2 YYDKDF (reference sequence). Trimming took 8 bases from V and 5 from J; bases not matched to a gene: 3. CDR3 length equals 13 residues.

There are a few counts of this clone. The V call is TRBV4-2, the J call TRBJ1-2; TRBD1 is a possible D gene (6 bases). Deletions cut 1 base from V and 0 bases from J, with 9 bases between. CDR3 length: 15 residues. Germline CDR1 is LGHNA and CDR2 is YNFKEQ. CDR3 nucleotides: TGTGCCAGCAGCCAAGGGGACATTTCTAACTATGGCTACACCTTC. Its protein product is CASSQGDISNYGYTF.

Of note for this clone: Other nucleotide sequences in the sample specify the same CDR3. The V call is TRBV19, the J call TRBJ2-6; D perhaps matches TRBD2 (6 bases). Trimming stripped 3 bases from V and 0 bases from J, with 6 bases between. The CDR3 loop spans 15 amino acids. CDR1 and CDR2 (germline): LNHDA, SQIVND (reference sequence). The CDR3 sequence is CASSIGSSGANVLTF. Written as DNA, the CDR3 is TGTGCCAGTAGTATCGGGAGCTCTGGGGCCAACGTCCTGACTTTC.

This chain joins TRBV6-5 and TRBJ1-5, with 7 positions matching TRBD1. With 2 bases clipped from V and 1 base from J, the junction kept 2 bases outside the gene matches. Germline-derived CDR1 and CDR2 are MNHEY and SVGAGI. The CDR3 totals 15 residues. The CDR3 loop reads CASSYRGHSNQPQHF. The CDR3 region has the DNA TGTGCCAGCAGTTACAGGGGGCACAGCAATCAGCCCCAGCATTTT.

V gene TRBV30 combines with J gene TRBJ2-3; no reliable D call. Germline V gene data show CDR1 as GTSNPN and CDR2 as SVGIG (reference sequence). Trimming pared 5 bases from V and 6 bases from J, leaving 12 bases between. The CDR3 consists of 12 residues. The CDR3 DNA reads as TGTGCCTGGGACCGTCGGTTGGATACGCAGTATTTT. Residues: CAWDRRLDTQYF.

V usage is TRBV18 and J usage is TRBJ2-2; 9 bases are shared with TRBD1. The germline V gene has CDR1 KGHSH and CDR2 LQKENI. V shed 2 bases, J shed 4 bases, and the junction held 5 bases outside the gene matches. The CDR3 is 16 residues long. The CDR3 is CASSPNRGLSTGELFF. The CDR3 coding sequence is TGTGCCAGCTCACCAAACAGGGGGCTGAGCACCGGGGAGCTGTTTTTT.

The chain is built from TRBV5-5 and TRBJ2-7, with TRBD1 identical over 7 bases. Germline CDR1 and CDR2: SGHKS and YYEKEE (reference sequence). V shed 1 base and J 3 bases; nucleotides not matched to a gene: 1. This CDR3 is 13 amino acids long. CDR3 DNA sequence: TGTGCCAGCAGCTTGCGGACAGGCTACGAGCAGTACTTC. The encoded protein is CASSLRTGYEQYF.

This chain joins TRBV5-6 and TRBJ2-1, with 7 bases fitting TRBD2. CDR1 SGHDT and CDR2 YYEEEE come from the germline V gene. This CDR3 has 14 amino acids. V lost 0 bases to trimming and J lost 5 bases; unmatched junction nucleotides: 2. CDR3 coding DNA: TGTGCCAGCAGCTTGGCTAGCGGACACAATGAGCAGTTCTTC. Translated, it gives CASSLASGHNEQFF.

The rearrangement joins TRBV2 to TRBJ2-7; 7 nucleotides align to TRBD1. The CDR3 spans 15 residues. After removal of 4 bases from V and 1 base from J, the junction contained 7 bases not matched to a gene. In germline, CDR1 is SNHLY, CDR2 FYNNEI. In DNA form, the CDR3 reads TGTGCCAGCAGTGTCTATCAGGGGGTTTCCTACGAGCAGTACTTC. It encodes CASSVYQGVSYEQYF.

The chain recombines TRBV5-1 with TRBJ1-1; 9 positions match TRBD1. Germline loops: CDR1 SGHRS, CDR2 YFSETQ. The CDR3 extends over 17 amino acids. The V segment lost 7 bases and the J segment 4 bases; nucleotides outside the gene matches: 17. This CDR3 reads CASHDRGTFSPGTEAFF. Here the CDR3 DNA reads TGCGCCAGCCATGACAGGGGGACCTTTTCCCCCGGCACTGAAGCTTTCTTT.

The V and J genes are TRBV7-9 and TRBJ1-5; D unresolved. The CDR3 length is 16 residues. V gave up 1 base and J gave up 0 bases, with 10 bases separating them. The V gene's germline CDR1 is SEHNR and CDR2 FQNEAQ (reference sequence). The CDR3 bases are TGTGCCAGCAGCTTAGGATTGGGAGGTAGCAATCAGCCCCAGCATTTT. As protein: CASSLGLGGSNQPQHF.

This rearrangement joins TRBV5-6 to TRBJ1-4; 8 bases agree with TRBD1. CDR3 length: 15 amino acids. Trimming took 4 bases from V and 7 from J; bases not matched to a gene: 9. Germline CDR1 SGHDT, CDR2 YYEEEE. CDR3 protein: CASSDRQGLAEKLFF. CDR3 coding DNA: TGTGCCAGCAGCGATAGACAGGGGCTGGCTGAAAAACTGTTTTTT. Full variable domain (missing parts from reference TRBV5-6 and TRBJ1-4): DAGVTQSPTHLIKTRGQQVTLRCSPKSGHDTVSWYQQALGQGPQFIFQYYEEEERQRGNFPDRFSGHQFPNYSSELNVNALLLGDSALYLCASSDRQGLAEKLFFGSGTQLSVL.

The chain joins TRBV5-4 to TRBJ1-6, with D possibly TRBD1 on 6 matching bases. Trimming shortened V by 4 bases and J by 10 bases, and 12 bases separated the two germline ends. This CDR3 contains 13 residues. Germline values: CDR1 SGHNT, CDR2 YYREEE (reference sequence). The CDR3 here is CASSRQDKSPLHF. DNA of the CDR3: TGTGCCAGCAGCCGACAGGACAAATCACCCCTCCACTTT.

This clone was detected once. The rearrangement joins TRBV20-1 to TRBJ1-5; possibly TRBD1 for D (6 bases). This CDR3 has 13 amino acids. CDR1 and CDR2 (germline): DFQATT, SNEGSKA (reference sequence). V gave up 3 bases and J gave up 5 bases, with 11 bases separating them. CDR3 DNA: TGCAGTGCTAGTCCCAGGGGAGATCAGCCCCAGCATTTT. As protein: CSASPRGDQPQHF.

The chain has TRBV7-6 and TRBJ1-1; D is perhaps TRBD1 (6 bases). Deletions cut 0 bases from V and 8 bases from J, with 10 bases between. The germline V gene encodes CDR1 SGHVS and CDR2 FNYEAQ. The CDR3 covers 13 residues. CDR3 sequence (DNA): TGTGCCAGCAGCTTAGCGACAGGTGGGGAAGCTTTCTTT. Protein: CASSLATGGEAFF.

The sample holds one count of this clone. V is TRBV2 and J is TRBJ2-7, with 9 nucleotides matching TRBD1. Germline V lookup: CDR1 SNHLY, CDR2 FYNNEI. CDR3 length equals 15 residues. V shed 5 bases, J shed 4 bases, and the junction held 9 bases outside the gene matches. For the CDR3, the DNA is TGTGCCAGCAGTCTTTCCGGGACAGGGACGTACGAGCAGTACTTC. Translating it yields CASSLSGTGTYEQYF. The variable domain in full, completed from reference TRBV2 and TRBJ2-7, reads EPEVTQTPSHQVTQMGQEVILRCVPISNHLYFYWYRQILGQKVEFLVSFYNNEISEKSEIFDDQFSVERPDGSNFTLKIRSTKLEDSAMYFCASSLSGTGTYEQYFGPGTRLTVT.

The rearrangement uses TRBV10-1 and TRBJ1-1, with 7 bases matching TRBD1. CDR3 length: 13 residues. V lost 2 bases and J lost 7; bases outside the gene matches: 4. Germline loops: CDR1 WNHNN, CDR2 SYGVQD (reference sequence). In DNA, the CDR3 is TGCGCCAGCAGTGAGAGATGGACAGGTGAAGCTTTCTTT. This gives the protein CASSERWTGEAFF.

The gene calls are TRBV2 and TRBJ1-3; 7 bases align to TRBD1. This CDR3 is 13 amino acids long. Germline V CDR1 and CDR2: SNHLY, FYNNEI. J gave up 3 bases and V 8 bases, and 4 bases lay outside the gene matches. CDR3 sequence: CASDDRVGNTIYF. DNA for the CDR3: TGTGCCAGCGATGACAGGGTTGGAAACACCATATATTTT. The full variable domain, its missing parts supplied by reference TRBV2 and TRBJ1-3, is EPEVTQTPSHQVTQMGQEVILRCVPISNHLYFYWYRQILGQKVEFLVSFYNNEISEKSEIFDDQFSVERPDGSNFTLKIRSTKLEDSAMYFCASDDRVGNTIYFGEGSWLTVV.

The V gene is TRBV19, the J gene TRBJ1-5; 8 nucleotides match TRBD1. Looked up from germline, CDR1 is LNHDA and CDR2 is SQIVND (reference sequence). This CDR3 is 15 amino acids long. Trimming cost V 4 bases and J 3 bases; bases outside gene matches: 5. The CDR3 coding sequence is TGTGCCAGTAGTAAGCCGGGACAGGACAATCAGCCCCAGCATTTT. It translates to CASSKPGQDNQPQHF.

The V call is TRBV14, the J call TRBJ1-1; TRBD1 is a possible D gene (5 bases). CDR1 and CDR2 from the germline V gene are SGHDN and FVKESK. Deletions cut 0 bases from V and 6 bases from J, with 11 bases between. The length of the CDR3 is 14 residues. CDR3 sequence reads: CASSQDPGRAEAFF. The CDR3 coding sequence is TGTGCCAGCAGCCAAGATCCAGGGAGGGCTGAAGCTTTCTTT.

The chain recombines TRBV3-1 (or the pseudogene TRBV3-2) with TRBJ2-1; 8 bases match TRBD2. The germline V gene has CDR1 LGHDT and CDR2 YNNKEL (reference sequence). The J segment lost 8 bases and the V segment lost 0 bases, leaving 12 bases of the junction unmatched. This CDR3 has 17 amino acids. CDR3 sequence: CASSQEGLWTSSYEQFF. CDR3 nucleotides: TGTGCCAGCAGCCAAGAAGGTCTGTGGACTAGCTCCTATGAGCAGTTCTTC.

CDR3 protein: CASSQTGLAKNIQYF. Written as DNA, the CDR3 is TGTGCCAGCAGCCAGACGGGACTAGCCAAAAACATTCAGTACTTC. The chain is built from TRBV3-1 (or the pseudogene TRBV3-2) and TRBJ2-4, with a weak D call TRBD2 (6 bases). The V and J ends lost 3 bases and 0 bases respectively, with 9 bases between them. Germline CDR1 LGHDT, CDR2 YNNKEL (reference sequence). The CDR3 is 15 amino acids.

The chain has TRBV13 and TRBJ1-2; D is possibly TRBD1 (5 bases). CDR1 and CDR2 from the germline V gene are PRHDT and FYEKMQ (reference sequence). V was trimmed by 2 bases and J by 4 bases, leaving 14 bases between them. The CDR3 is 15 residues long. The CDR3 reads CASSLRAGGTYGYTF. The CDR3 nucleotides read TGTGCCAGCAGCTTAAGGGCGGGGGGGACCTATGGCTACACCTTC. The full variable domain, its missing parts supplied by reference TRBV13 and TRBJ1-2, is AAGVIQSPRHLIKEKRETATLKCYPIPRHDTVYWYQQGPGQDPQFLISFYEKMQSDKGSIPDRFSAQQFSDYHSELNMSSLELGDSALYFCASSLRAGGTYGYTFGSGTRLTVV.

This clone was recorded only once. In the same sample, other DNA sequences code for this CDR3. The chain joins TRBV27 to TRBJ2-7; 10 bases agree with TRBD1. Germline loops: CDR1 MNHEY, CDR2 SMNVEV (reference sequence). CDR3 size: 14 residues. Unmatched junction bases numbered 6, after V lost 3 bases and J lost 7 bases. The CDR3 DNA is TGTGCCAGCAGTTTGCGACAGGGGGCGCGTGAGCAGTACTTC. Protein product: CASSLRQGAREQYF.

The CDR3 DNA follows: TGTGCCACCAGTGGTTTCCCAGTACTAGCGGGAGACCAAGAGACCCAGTACTTC. Residues: CATSGFPVLAGDQETQYF. The V and J genes are TRBV24-1 and TRBJ2-5; 11 nucleotides match TRBD2. Germline CDR1 and CDR2: KGHDR and SFDVKD. The length of the CDR3 is 18 residues. V shed 5 bases, J shed 0 bases, and the junction held 10 bases outside the gene matches.

Only one count was recorded for this clone. The rearrangement joins TRBV4-1 to TRBJ2-1; D is possibly TRBD1 (5 bases). Germline CDR1 and CDR2: MGHRA and YSYEKL. The CDR3 length is 15 residues. V was clipped by 2 bases and J by 8 bases, with 16 bases between them. CDR3 amino acids: CASSQPQGGVDEQFF. The CDR3, as DNA: TGCGCCAGCAGCCAACCTCAGGGTGGAGTCGATGAGCAGTTCTTC.